This TCR beta chain stems from a study of T cells in localized non-small cell lung cancer. Clones were read by immunoSEQ multiplex PCR, and TCRdb kept only the in-frame ones, dropping some. The repertoire has 75,000 to 90,000 clones, just under 85% of them found once; the top ten carry under 3.5%. Trimming took off 3 bases at V and 3 bases at J, with 4 bases between the two ends. CDR3 size: 11 residues. Germline V gives CDR1 SGHDT, CDR2 YYEEEE. The genes are TRBV5-6 and TRBJ2-7; D is unclear. The TCR sequence derives from a man aged 40 to 70 with stage I lung adenocarcinoma. Sequencing used peripheral blood, obtained before any cancer treatment. DNA for the CDR3: TGTGCCAGCAGCTCCGACTACGAGCAGTACTTC. It is translated as CASSSDYEQYF.